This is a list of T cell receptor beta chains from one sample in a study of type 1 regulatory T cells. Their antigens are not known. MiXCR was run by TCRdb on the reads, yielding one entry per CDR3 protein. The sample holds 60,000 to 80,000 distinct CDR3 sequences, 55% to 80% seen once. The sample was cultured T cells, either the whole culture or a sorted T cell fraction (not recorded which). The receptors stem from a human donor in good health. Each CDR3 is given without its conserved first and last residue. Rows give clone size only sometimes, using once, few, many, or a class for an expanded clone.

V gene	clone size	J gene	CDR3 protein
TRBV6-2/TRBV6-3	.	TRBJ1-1	ASSYSTGDLNTEAF
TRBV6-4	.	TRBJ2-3	ASSPSGSLRDTQY
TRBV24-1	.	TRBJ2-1	ATSDQTLGEQF
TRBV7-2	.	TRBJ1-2	ASSFIRGGYT
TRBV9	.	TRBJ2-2	ASTQAAGAVGELF
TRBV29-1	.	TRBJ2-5	SVEGETSGRWKTQY
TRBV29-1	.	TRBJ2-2	SVEQTSPGTGELF
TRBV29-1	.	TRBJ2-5	SVEDVSVLSRESQY
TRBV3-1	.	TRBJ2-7	ASSQDLLRTATYEQY
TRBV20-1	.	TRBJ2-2	SASRGLAVTGELF
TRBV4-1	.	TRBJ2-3	ASSQWGSTDTQY
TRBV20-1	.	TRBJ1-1	SARDGGTEAF
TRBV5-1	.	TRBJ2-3	ASSKDGRADTQY
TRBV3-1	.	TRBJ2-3	ASSGTSATDTQY
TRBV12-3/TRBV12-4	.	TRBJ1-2	ASSRGTGEATGNYGYT
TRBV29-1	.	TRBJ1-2	SAGRGTGYGYT
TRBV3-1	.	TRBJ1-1	ASSRWDGNTEAF
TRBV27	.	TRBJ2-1	ASSLLGYNEQF
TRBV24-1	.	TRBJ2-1	ATSDKINEQF
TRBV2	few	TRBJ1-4	ASSDAYFFTTNEKLF
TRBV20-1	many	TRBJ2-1	SAYRAESSYNEQF
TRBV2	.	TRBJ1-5	ASNGGRAGDQPQH
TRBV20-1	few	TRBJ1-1	SASQGPEAF
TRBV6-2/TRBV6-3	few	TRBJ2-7	ASRKRQESERY
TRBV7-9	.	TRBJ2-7	ASSQGDGRGYEQY
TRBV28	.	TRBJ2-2	ATQSGLATGELF
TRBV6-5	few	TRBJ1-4	ASSYSSPQWGEKLF
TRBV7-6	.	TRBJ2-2	ASSPDWNTGELF
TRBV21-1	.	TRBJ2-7	ASSKEAGEQY
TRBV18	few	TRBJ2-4	ASSPRAAIAKNIQY
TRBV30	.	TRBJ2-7	ASSPSSYEQY
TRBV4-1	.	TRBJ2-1	ASSQGGAGGSYNEQF
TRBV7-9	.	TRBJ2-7	ASSLRRGAGTDTNEQY
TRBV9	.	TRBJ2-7	ASSGDRGGPYEQY
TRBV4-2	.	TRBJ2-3	ASSQGGGDTQY
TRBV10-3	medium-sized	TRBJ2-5	AISDQGGSQETQY
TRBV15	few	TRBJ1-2	ATSPTSPTRGYT
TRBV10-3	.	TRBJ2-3	AISEDGSTDTQY
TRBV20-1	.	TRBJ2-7	SARDLGYEQY
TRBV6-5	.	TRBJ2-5	ASSSIDTQHQETQY
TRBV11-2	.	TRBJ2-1	ASSKNRGTSVYNEQF
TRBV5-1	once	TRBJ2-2	ASSLGSPANTGELF
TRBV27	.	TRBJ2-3	ASSGKGQGTDTQY
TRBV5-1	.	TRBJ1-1	ASSLDAGASTEAF
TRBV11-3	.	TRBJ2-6	ASSLESAASGANVLT
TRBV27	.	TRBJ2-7	ASSSQPPGYEQY
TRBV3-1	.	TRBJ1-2	ASSQGQVDGYT
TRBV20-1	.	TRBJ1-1	SATNRGMNTEAF
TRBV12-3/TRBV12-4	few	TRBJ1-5	ASSATGGQPQH
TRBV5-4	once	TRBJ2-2	ASSSKGGLNTGELF